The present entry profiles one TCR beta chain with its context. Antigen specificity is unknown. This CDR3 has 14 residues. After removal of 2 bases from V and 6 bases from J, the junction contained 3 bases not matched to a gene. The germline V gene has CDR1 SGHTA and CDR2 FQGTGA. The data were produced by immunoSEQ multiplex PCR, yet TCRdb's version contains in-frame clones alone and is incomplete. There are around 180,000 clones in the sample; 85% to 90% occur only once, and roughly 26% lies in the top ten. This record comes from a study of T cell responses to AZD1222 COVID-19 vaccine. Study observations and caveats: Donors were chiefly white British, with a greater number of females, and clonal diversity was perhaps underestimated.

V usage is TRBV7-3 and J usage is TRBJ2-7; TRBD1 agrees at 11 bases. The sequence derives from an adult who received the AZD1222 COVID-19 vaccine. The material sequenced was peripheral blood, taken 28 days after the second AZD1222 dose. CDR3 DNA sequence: TGTGCCAGCAGCTTATTTGGACAGGGGGCCGAGCAGTACTTC. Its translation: CASSLFGQGAEQYF.